The sequence of this TCR beta chain was determined in a study of blood T cell repertoires in COVID-19. The length of the CDR3 is 12 residues. Germline loops: CDR1 SGHTA, CDR2 FQGNSA. V lost 2 bases and J 6 bases, leaving 6 bases between the germline ends. Under the authors' procedure: Estimated nucleated cell counts came from reference gene primer amplification. Some clones are missing from TCRdb's copy, which holds only in-frame ones; the method was immunoSEQ multiplex PCR. The V and J calls and clone size come from that table; D and trimming were worked out from the DNA. Here the sample spans fewer than 300,000 clones, over 75% being singletons. The count of this clone is one.

The sequence derives from a human donor in a cohort sampled during active COVID-19. V gene TRBV7-2 combines with J gene TRBJ2-3; D is unclear. Sequenced material: peripheral blood. CDR3 amino acids: CASSLNRDTQYF. CDR3 in DNA: TGTGCCAGCAGCTTAAATCGTGATACGCAGTATTTT. Full variable domain (remainder filled in from reference TRBV7-2 and TRBJ2-3): GAGVSQSPSNKVTEKGKDVELRCDPISGHTALYWYRQSLGQGLEFLIYFQGNSAPDKSGLPSDRFSAERTGGSVSTLTIQRTQQEDSAVYLCASSLNRDTQYFGPGTRLTVL.